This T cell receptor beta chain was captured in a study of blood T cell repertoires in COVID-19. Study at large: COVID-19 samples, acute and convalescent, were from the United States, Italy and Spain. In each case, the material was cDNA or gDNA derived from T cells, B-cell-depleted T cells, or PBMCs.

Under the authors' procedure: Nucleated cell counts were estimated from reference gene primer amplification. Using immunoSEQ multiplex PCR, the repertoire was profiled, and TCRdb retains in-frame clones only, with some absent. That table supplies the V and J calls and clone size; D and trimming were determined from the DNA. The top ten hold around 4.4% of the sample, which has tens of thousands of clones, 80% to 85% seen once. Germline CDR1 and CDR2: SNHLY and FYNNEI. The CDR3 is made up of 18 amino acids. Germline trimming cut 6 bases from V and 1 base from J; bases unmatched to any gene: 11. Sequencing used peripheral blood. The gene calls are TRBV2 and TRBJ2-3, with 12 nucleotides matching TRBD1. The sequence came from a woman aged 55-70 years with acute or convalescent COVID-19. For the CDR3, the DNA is TGTGCCAGCAGCCCCGGGACAGGGGGCTCAAGGGGCACAGATACGCAGTATTTT. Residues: CASSPGTGGSRGTDTQYF. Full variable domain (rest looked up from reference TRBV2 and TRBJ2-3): EPEVTQTPSHQVTQMGQEVILRCVPISNHLYFYWYRQILGQKVEFLVSFYNNEISEKSEIFDDQFSVERPDGSNFTLKIRSTKLEDSAMYFCASSPGTGGSRGTDTQYFGPGTRLTVL.